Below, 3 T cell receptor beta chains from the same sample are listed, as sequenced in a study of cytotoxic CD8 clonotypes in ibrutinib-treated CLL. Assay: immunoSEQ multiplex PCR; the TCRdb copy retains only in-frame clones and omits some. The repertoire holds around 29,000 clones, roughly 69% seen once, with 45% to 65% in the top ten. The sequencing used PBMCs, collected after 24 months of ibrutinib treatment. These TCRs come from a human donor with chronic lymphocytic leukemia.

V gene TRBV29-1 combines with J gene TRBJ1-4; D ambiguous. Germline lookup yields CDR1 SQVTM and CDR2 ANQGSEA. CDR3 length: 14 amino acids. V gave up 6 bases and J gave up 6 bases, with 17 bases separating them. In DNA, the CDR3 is TGCAGCGTAGCACCGGGCCCGAGGGATGAAAAACTGTTTTTT. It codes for CSVAPGPRDEKLFF.

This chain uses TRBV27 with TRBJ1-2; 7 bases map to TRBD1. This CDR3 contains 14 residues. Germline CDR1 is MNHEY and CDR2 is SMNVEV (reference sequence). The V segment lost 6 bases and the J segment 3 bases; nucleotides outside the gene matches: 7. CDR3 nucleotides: TGTGCCAGCAGCCCCCAGGGGGGGTACTATGGCTACACCTTC. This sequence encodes CASSPQGGYYGYTF.

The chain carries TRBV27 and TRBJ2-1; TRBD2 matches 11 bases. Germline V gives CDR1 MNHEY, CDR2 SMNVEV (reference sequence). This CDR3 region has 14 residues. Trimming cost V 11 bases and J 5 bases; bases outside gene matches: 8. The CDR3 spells CASRELAGDNEQFF. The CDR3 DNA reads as TGTGCCTCCCGGGAACTAGCGGGGGACAATGAGCAGTTCTTC.